This note documents a single T cell receptor (beta chain) sequence. Its specificity is unknown. This record comes from a study of cytomegalovirus exposure and HLA in healthy donors. Study observations and caveats: Some TCR beta chains (roughly 160 of them) were listed as cytomegalovirus-associated. Some V segments could not be told apart, so they were left out, TRBV6-2 and TRBV6-3 among them.

PCR employed 60 Vbeta and 13 Jbeta primers. Produced via immunoSEQ multiplex PCR; TCRdb's table is partial and in-frame only. The sample has about 98,000 clones, around 80% seen once. Germline V CDR1 and CDR2: LNHDA, SQIVND (reference sequence). The CDR3 is 15 residues long. With V trimmed by 5 bases and J by 2 bases, 5 bases remained unmatched. The rearrangement joins TRBV19 to TRBJ2-3; 9 bases are shared with TRBD2. The sequence was collected from a man aged 40-49 years in good health and CMV-seronegative. Sequenced input: PBMCs. The DNA of the CDR3 is TGTGCCAGTAGTTCAACTAGCGGGTCCACAGATACGCAGTATTTT. Protein: CASSSTSGSTDTQYF.